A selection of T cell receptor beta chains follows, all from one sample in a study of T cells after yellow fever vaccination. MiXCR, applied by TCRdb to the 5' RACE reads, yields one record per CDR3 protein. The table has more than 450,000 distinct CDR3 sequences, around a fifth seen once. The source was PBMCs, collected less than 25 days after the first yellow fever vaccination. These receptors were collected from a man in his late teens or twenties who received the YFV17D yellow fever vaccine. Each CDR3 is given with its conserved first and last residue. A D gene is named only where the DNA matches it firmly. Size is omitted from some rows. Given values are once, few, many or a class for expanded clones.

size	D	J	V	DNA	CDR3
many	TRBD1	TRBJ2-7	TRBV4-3	TGCGCCAGCAGCCAAGATCACCGGCGGGACAGGCCCTACGAGCAGTACTTC	CASSQDHRRDRPYEQYF
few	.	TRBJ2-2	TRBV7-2	TGTGCCAGCAGCTTAGGAGAGTCCCCTTTCAACACCGGGGAGCTGTTTTTT	CASSLGESPFNTGELFF
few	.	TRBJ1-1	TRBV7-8	TGTGCCAGCAGCTTAAGATCGGGGCACACTGAAGCTTTCTTT	CASSLRSGHTEAFF
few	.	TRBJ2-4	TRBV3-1	TGTGCCAGCAGCACTAGCCGGACAGGTACCAAAAACATTCAGTACTTC	CASSTSRTGTKNIQYF
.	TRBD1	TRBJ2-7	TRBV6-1	TGTGCCAGCAGGGAAGCCGGGACAGGGCGCTACGAGCAGTACTTC	CASREAGTGRYEQYF
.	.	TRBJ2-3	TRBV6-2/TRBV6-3	TGTGCCAGCAGTAGACAACGGTCGTACACAGATACGCAGTATTTT	CASSRQRSYTDTQYF
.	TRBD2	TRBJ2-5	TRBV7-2	TGTGCCAGCAGCTTAGGGCGGCTAGCGGGGGGTCAAGAGACCCAGTACTTC	CASSLGRLAGGQETQYF
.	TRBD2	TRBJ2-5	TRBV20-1	TGCAGTGCTAGCCTAGCGGGGGGGAAAGAGACCCAGTACTTC	CSASLAGGKETQYF
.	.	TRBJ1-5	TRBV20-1	TGCAGTGCTCCAAGGGGCGGCAATCAGCCCCAGCATTTT	CSAPRGGNQPQHF
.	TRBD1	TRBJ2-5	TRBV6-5	TGTGCCAGCAGTTTCATGGACAGGTCCGAGGCCCAGTACTTC	CASSFMDRSEAQYF
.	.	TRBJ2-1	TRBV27	TGTGCCAGCAGTAGGTGGGGGGGCGGCGATGAGCAGTTCTTC	CASSRWGGGDEQFF
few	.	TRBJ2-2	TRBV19	TGTGCCAGTCAAACGCAGGGGGAGCTGTTTTTT	CASQTQGELFF
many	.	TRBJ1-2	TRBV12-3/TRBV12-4	TGTGCCAGCAGTTTAGAAGGGATCATCGGGGGCTACACCTTC	CASSLEGIIGGYTF
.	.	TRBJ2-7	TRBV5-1	TGCGCCAGCAGATTCTCGGGACTTTCGACCTACGAGCAGTACTTC	CASRFSGLSTYEQYF
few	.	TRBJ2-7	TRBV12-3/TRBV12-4	TGTGCCAGCAGTTCAGAGGACAGCCGATACGAGCAGTACTTC	CASSSEDSRYEQYF
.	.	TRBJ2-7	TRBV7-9	TGTGCCAGCAGCTTGCACAGCCTACCCCTCGAGCAGTACTTC	CASSLHSLPLEQYF
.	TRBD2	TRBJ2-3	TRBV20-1	TGCAGTGCTACTAGCGGGGGCTCCACAGATACGCAGTATTTT	CSATSGGSTDTQYF
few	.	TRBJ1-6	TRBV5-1	TGCGCCAGCAGCCCACCATCGGGTGGGGCTGGAAATTCACCCCTCCACTTT	CASSPPSGGAGNSPLHF